This T cell receptor beta chain was found in a study of CD8+ T cells in alopecia areata. Treatment here: oral pan-JAK inhibitor, 5-10 mg twice daily. Sequencing relied on a cDNA template that was reverse transcribed from extracted RNA. Measured with immunoSEQ multiplex PCR; TCRdb has only the in-frame clones, and not every one. In the table there are approximately 42,000 clones, less than 70% of which are singletons. In the case of this clone: The antigen remains unidentified. This is likely an artifact of a read error, given a far larger clone one base away.

Study findings and constraints: There were many expanded lesional clones persisting in scalp and blood during tofacitinib.

The CDR3 runs to 13 residues. The germline V gene has CDR1 SGHVS and CDR2 FQNEAQ. V dropped 2 bases and J dropped 5 bases, with 6 bases sitting between them. The receptor was derived from a human donor with alopecia areata. The sample here was CD8+ T cells sorted from blood, taken at week 4, from a patient treated with tofacitinib. V and J are TRBV7-8 and TRBJ2-2, with D unresolved. The chain's CDR3 is CASSLIGTGELFF. CDR3 bases: TGTGCCAGCAGCTTAATCGGGACCGGGGAGCTGTTTTTT.